What follows are 14 T cell receptor beta chains derived from one specimen sequenced in a study of cytomegalovirus exposure and HLA in healthy donors. Primers: 60 Vbeta forward and 13 Jbeta reverse. Sequencing used immunoSEQ multiplex PCR; TCRdb keeps in-frame clones, though not all of them. The sample yields 150,000 to 200,000 clones, 82% seen once. Source material: PBMCs. Receptors originate from a woman between 18 and 29 years old in good health and CMV-seronegative.

The rearrangement joins TRBV7-2 to TRBJ2-2, with 9 nucleotides matching TRBD2. The V gene end was trimmed by 4 bases and the J gene end by 7 bases; junction bases not matched to a gene: 10. Germline values: CDR1 SGHTA, CDR2 FQGNSA. The CDR3 is 16 amino acids. The CDR3 DNA sequence: TGTGCCAGCAGCTCGCCAGGGACTAGCAGTGTCGGGGAGCTGTTTTTT. It yields the protein CASSSPGTSSVGELFF.

The chain links TRBV5-6 to TRBJ1-5; no clear D gene. CDR1 and CDR2 (germline): SGHDT, YYEEEE. The CDR3 length is 14 residues. V lost 2 bases to trimming and J lost 0 bases, with 6 bases between them. CDR3 residues: CASSLSNSNQPQHF. CDR3 nucleotides: TGTGCCAGCAGCTTAAGCAATAGCAATCAGCCCCAGCATTTT.

The chain employs TRBV4-2 and TRBJ2-1; 10 nucleotides line up with TRBD2. This CDR3 spans 18 amino acids. Germline V gene data show CDR1 as LGHNA and CDR2 as YNFKEQ. V dropped 5 bases and J dropped 1; count of bases not matched to a gene: 11. The CDR3 coding sequence is TGTGCCAGCAGCTTGGGACTAGCGAAGTCTATTTCCTACAATGAGCAGTTCTTC. This encodes CASSLGLAKSISYNEQFF.

The chain has TRBV27 and TRBJ2-7; D ambiguous. From germline, CDR1 is MNHEY and CDR2 SMNVEV (reference sequence). V was clipped by 5 bases and J by 0 bases, with 8 bases between them. CDR3 length equals 13 residues. The DNA of the CDR3 is TGTGCCAGCAGTCCCTTGAGCTCCTACGAGCAGTACTTC. Translating it yields CASSPLSSYEQYF.

The chain employs TRBV18 and TRBJ2-1; D remains ambiguous. Germline V CDR1 and CDR2: KGHSH, LQKENI. The CDR3 loop spans 16 amino acids. V was trimmed by 1 base and J by 0 bases, leaving 10 bases between them. CDR3 sequence (DNA): TGTGCCAGCTCACCACTTATGCGGAGCTCCTACAATGAGCAGTTCTTC. Encoded protein: CASSPLMRSSYNEQFF.

J is TRBJ2-5 and V is TRBV27; TRBD1 aligns across 10 bases. Germline lookup yields CDR1 MNHEY and CDR2 SMNVEV (reference sequence). Trimming took 6 bases from V and 11 from J; bases not matched to a gene: 18. This CDR3 spans 16 amino acids. DNA for the CDR3: TGTGCCAGCAGGCCGGGACAGGGGCCACTCCGATGGGAGCAGTACTTC. The encoded protein is CASRPGQGPLRWEQYF.

The chain recombines TRBV2 with TRBJ1-1; 7 bases align to TRBD1. The V gene's germline CDR1 is SNHLY and CDR2 FYNNEI. Trimming cost V 8 bases and J 1 base; bases outside gene matches: 4. The CDR3 is 13 residues long. DNA for the CDR3: TGTGCCAGCGCGGGACAGCCGAACACTGAAGCTTTCTTT. Translating gives CASAGQPNTEAFF. The full variable domain, rest sourced from reference TRBV2 and TRBJ1-1, is EPEVTQTPSHQVTQMGQEVILRCVPISNHLYFYWYRQILGQKVEFLVSFYNNEISEKSEIFDDQFSVERPDGSNFTLKIRSTKLEDSAMYFCASAGQPNTEAFFGQGTRLTVV.

V is TRBV14 and J is TRBJ1-1; no firm D call. The germline V gene has CDR1 SGHDN and CDR2 FVKESK. The CDR3 is 13 amino acids. V was cut by 4 bases and J by 4 bases, with 10 bases left in between. The DNA of the CDR3 is TGTGCCAGCAGCCCGCCTTCTAGCACTGAAGCTTTCTTT. Translation gives CASSPPSSTEAFF.

The rearrangement links TRBV2 to TRBJ2-5, with 13 bases matching TRBD2. CDR3 length: 17 amino acids. V shed 7 bases, J shed 2 bases, and the junction held 10 bases outside the gene matches. Germline CDR1 reads SNHLY; CDR2 reads FYNNEI. The CDR3 DNA reads TGTGCCAGCACTCTCGGACTAGCGGGAGACATACAAGAGACCCAGTACTTC. This translates into CASTLGLAGDIQETQYF.

This chain links TRBV15 with TRBJ2-3, with D maybe TRBD2 (5 bases). The V gene's germline CDR1 is LNHNV and CDR2 YYDKDF (reference sequence). The CDR3 length is 16 residues. V was pared by 3 bases and J by 2 bases, with 15 bases between. Here the CDR3 DNA reads TGTGCCACCAGCAGCCGTGGGAGTCTCTTCACAGATACGCAGTATTTT. This encodes CATSSRGSLFTDTQYF.

V and J are TRBV13 and TRBJ1-1, with D unresolved. The V gene's germline CDR1 is PRHDT and CDR2 FYEKMQ (reference sequence). The CDR3 extends over 13 amino acids. Trimming stripped 5 bases from V and 5 bases from J, with 12 bases between. The CDR3 nucleotides are TGTGCCAGCAGCGTACACAGTTCTACTGAAGCTTTCTTT. Translated: CASSVHSSTEAFF.

The chain carries TRBV19 and TRBJ2-1; 10 nucleotides align to TRBD2. Germline trimming cut 7 bases from V and 2 bases from J; bases unmatched to any gene: 2. CDR1 LNHDA and CDR2 SQIVND come from the germline V gene (reference sequence). The CDR3 runs 14 residues. CDR3 residues: CASTLAGAYNEQFF. DNA for the CDR3: TGTGCCAGTACTCTAGCGGGGGCCTACAATGAGCAGTTCTTC.

Remarks on this clone: This sample includes further DNA sequences coding for the same CDR3. The chain uses TRBV18 and TRBJ2-7; 9 bases agree with TRBD1. In germline, CDR1 is KGHSH, CDR2 LQKENI. The CDR3 has 13 residues. V was clipped by 2 bases and J by 5 bases; unmatched bases: 1. CDR3 coding DNA: TGTGCCAGCTCACCAAGGGACAGGGACGAGCAGTACTTC. Its translation is CASSPRDRDEQYF.

The gene calls are TRBV2 and TRBJ2-7, with a tentative D call TRBD2 (6 bases). Trimming removed 6 bases from V and 2 bases from J, with 11 bases in between. The CDR3 contains 13 residues. Germline lookup yields CDR1 SNHLY and CDR2 FYNNEI. CDR3 protein: CASRSSETYEQYF. The DNA for the CDR3 is TGTGCCAGCAGATCTAGCGAGACCTACGAGCAGTACTTC.